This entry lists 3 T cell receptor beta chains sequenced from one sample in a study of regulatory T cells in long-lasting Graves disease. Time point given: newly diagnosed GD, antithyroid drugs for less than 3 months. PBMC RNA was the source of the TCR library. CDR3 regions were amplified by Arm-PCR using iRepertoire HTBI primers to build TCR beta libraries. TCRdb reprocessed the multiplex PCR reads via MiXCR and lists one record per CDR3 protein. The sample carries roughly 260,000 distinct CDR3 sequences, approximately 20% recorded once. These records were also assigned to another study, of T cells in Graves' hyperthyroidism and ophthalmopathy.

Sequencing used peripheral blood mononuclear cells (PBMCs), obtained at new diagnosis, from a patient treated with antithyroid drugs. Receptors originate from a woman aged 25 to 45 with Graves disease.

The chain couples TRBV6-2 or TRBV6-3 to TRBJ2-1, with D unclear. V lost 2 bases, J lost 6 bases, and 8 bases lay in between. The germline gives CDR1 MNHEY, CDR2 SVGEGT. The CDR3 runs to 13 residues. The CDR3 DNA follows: TGTGCCAGCAGTTACAGTTCAGCCAATGAGCAGTTCTTC. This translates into CASSYSSANEQFF.

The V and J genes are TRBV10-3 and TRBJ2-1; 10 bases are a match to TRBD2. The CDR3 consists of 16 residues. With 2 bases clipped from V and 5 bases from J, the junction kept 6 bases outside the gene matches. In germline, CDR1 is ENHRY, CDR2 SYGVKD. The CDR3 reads CAISESGGATNNEQFF. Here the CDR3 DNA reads TGTGCCATCAGTGAGAGCGGGGGGGCAACGAACAATGAGCAGTTCTTC.

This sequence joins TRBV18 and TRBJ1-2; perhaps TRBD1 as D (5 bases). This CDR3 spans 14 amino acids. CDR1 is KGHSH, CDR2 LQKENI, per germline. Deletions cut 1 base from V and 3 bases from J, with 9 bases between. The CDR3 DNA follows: TGTGCCAGCTCACCACTAAAACAGGACTATGGCTACACCTTC. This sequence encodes CASSPLKQDYGYTF.